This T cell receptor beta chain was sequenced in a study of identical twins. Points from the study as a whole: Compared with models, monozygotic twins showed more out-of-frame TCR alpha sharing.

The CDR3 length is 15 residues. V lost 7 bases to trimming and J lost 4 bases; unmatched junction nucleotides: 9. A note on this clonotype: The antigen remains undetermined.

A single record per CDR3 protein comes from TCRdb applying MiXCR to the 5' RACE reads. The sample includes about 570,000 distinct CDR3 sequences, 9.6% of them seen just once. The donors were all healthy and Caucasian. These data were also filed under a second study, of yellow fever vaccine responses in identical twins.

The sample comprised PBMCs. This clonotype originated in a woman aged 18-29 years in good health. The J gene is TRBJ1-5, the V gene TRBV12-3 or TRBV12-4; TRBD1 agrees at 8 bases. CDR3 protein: CASTGTGSRNQPQHF. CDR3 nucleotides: TGTGCCAGCACTGGGACAGGATCCCGTAATCAGCCCCAGCATTTT.